Following are 9 T cell receptor beta chains from one sample sequenced in a study of blood T cell repertoires in COVID-19. TCRdb's table, derived via immunoSEQ multiplex PCR, lists solely in-frame clones and lacks some. The sample yields around 73,000 clones, roughly three quarters seen once. Sequencing was carried out using peripheral blood. These receptors were obtained from a man in his 70s with COVID-19, enrolled during active disease.

This chain uses TRBV29-1 with TRBJ2-7, with 11 bases identical to TRBD2. Germline CDR1 is SQVTM and CDR2 is ANQGSEA. Germline trimming cut 5 bases from V and 7 bases from J; bases unmatched to any gene: 13. The CDR3 contains 15 residues. The CDR3 region is CSVYSGTSGVREQYF. The CDR3 region has the DNA TGCAGCGTTTACTCCGGGACTAGCGGAGTCCGGGAGCAGTACTTC.

The rearrangement joins TRBV9 to TRBJ2-2; TRBD2 is a possible D gene (6 bases). V shed 0 bases and J shed 2 bases, with 14 bases lying between them. The CDR3 extends over 17 amino acids. The germline CDR1 and CDR2 sequences are SGDLS and YYNGEE. CDR3 residues: CASSVGLGTSNTGELFF. DNA of the CDR3: TGTGCCAGCAGCGTAGGACTTGGGACTTCCAACACCGGGGAGCTGTTTTTT.

The genes are TRBV6-4 and TRBJ1-5; 7 nucleotides match TRBD1. The CDR3 covers 17 residues. Germline V gene lookup returns CDR1 MRHNA and CDR2 SNTAGT. Trimming at V came to 5 bases and at J to 0 bases, leaving 10 bases not matched to a gene. CDR3 loop: CASSTGAPEHSNQPQHF. The CDR3 DNA sequence: TGTGCCAGCAGTACAGGGGCGCCCGAACATAGCAATCAGCCCCAGCATTTT.

The chain combines TRBV5-8 with TRBJ1-5, with 7 bases matching TRBD1. J gave up 11 bases and V 3 bases, and 2 bases lay outside the gene matches. This CDR3 is built from 11 residues. CDR1 is SGHTS, CDR2 YDEGEE, per germline. This chain's CDR3 is CASSSTGAQHF. The CDR3 bases are TGTGCCAGCAGCTCTACAGGGGCCCAGCATTTT.

This clone occurred once. The chain's CDR3 is CASKHGFSYEQYF. CDR3 sequence (DNA): TGTGCCAGCAAACACGGGTTCTCCTACGAGCAGTACTTC. The gene calls are TRBV6-5 and TRBJ2-7; D gene unclear. From germline, CDR1 is MNHEY and CDR2 SVGAGI. V dropped 7 bases and J dropped 0 bases, with 10 bases sitting between them. CDR3 length: 13 residues.

The V gene is TRBV7-2, the J gene TRBJ2-7, with a weak D call TRBD2 (6 bases). V was clipped by 5 bases and J by 12 bases, with 17 bases between them. CDR1 is SGHTA and CDR2 is FQGNSA in the germline V gene. The CDR3 length is 12 residues. The CDR3, as DNA: TGTGCCAGCAGCCGCCGGGACTCCCCCCCGTACTTC. Its translation: CASSRRDSPPYF. The whole variable domain, filled in from reference TRBV7-2 and TRBJ2-7, reads GAGVSQSPSNKVTEKGKDVELRCDPISGHTALYWYRQSLGQGLEFLIYFQGNSAPDKSGLPSDRFSAERTGGSVSTLTIQRTQQEDSAVYLCASSRRDSPPYFGPGTRLTVT.

This clone was seen ten or more times. The V and J genes are TRBV14 and TRBJ2-7, with a weak D call TRBD2 (5 bases). Germline values: CDR1 SGHDN, CDR2 FVKESK. V lost 4 bases to trimming and J lost 5 bases, with 15 bases between them. There are 14 residues in the CDR3. The CDR3 nucleotides are TGTGCCAGCAGCCCAAGTCCTGAGGGTCACGAGCAGTACTTC. This gives the protein CASSPSPEGHEQYF.

The chain carries TRBV4-1 and TRBJ1-2; TRBD1 agrees at 8 bases. There are 15 residues in the CDR3. Germline V gene sequence: CDR1 MGHRA, CDR2 YSYEKL. V trimming: 1 base; J trimming: 3 bases; junction bases outside the gene matches: 4. The CDR3: CASSQGRQGHYGYTF. CDR3 bases: TGCGCCAGCAGCCAAGGGCGACAGGGGCACTATGGCTACACCTTC.

The genes are TRBV10-3 and TRBJ2-2; unclear D gene. Trimming removed 4 bases from V and 8 bases from J, with 17 bases in between. The germline V gene has CDR1 ENHRY and CDR2 SYGVKD. This CDR3 region has 15 residues. CDR3 region: CAISGRQHTGGELFF. The CDR3 coding sequence is TGTGCCATCAGTGGCCGGCAGCACACCGGGGGGGAGCTGTTTTTT.